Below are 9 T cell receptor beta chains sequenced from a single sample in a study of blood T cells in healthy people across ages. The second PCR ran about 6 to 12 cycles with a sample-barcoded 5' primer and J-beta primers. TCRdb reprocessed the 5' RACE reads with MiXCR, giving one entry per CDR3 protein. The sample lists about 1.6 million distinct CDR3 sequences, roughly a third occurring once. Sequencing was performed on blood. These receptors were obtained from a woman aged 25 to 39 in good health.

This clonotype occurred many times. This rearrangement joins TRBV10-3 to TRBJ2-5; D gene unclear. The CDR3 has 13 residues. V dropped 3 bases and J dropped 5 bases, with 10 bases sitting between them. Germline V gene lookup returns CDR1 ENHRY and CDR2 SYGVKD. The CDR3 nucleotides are TGTGCCATCAGTGATCGTCTAAAGGAGACCCAGTACTTC. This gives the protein CAISDRLKETQYF.

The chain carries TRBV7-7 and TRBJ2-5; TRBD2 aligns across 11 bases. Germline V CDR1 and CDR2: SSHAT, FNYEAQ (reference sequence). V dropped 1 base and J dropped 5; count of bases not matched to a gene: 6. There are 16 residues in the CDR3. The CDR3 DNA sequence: TGTGCCAGCAGCTTAGTAGCGGGGGGGCCAGTTGAGACCCAGTACTTC. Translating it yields CASSLVAGGPVETQYF.

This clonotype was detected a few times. The CDR3 sequence is CASSPSEGNYNEQFF. The CDR3 bases are TGTGCCAGCAGCCCAAGTGAGGGCAACTACAATGAGCAGTTCTTC. This chain joins TRBV9 and TRBJ2-1; D might be TRBD2 (5 bases). The germline CDR1 and CDR2 sequences are SGDLS and YYNGEE. CDR3 size: 15 residues. Trimming took 4 bases from V and 3 from J, leaving 14 bases between them.

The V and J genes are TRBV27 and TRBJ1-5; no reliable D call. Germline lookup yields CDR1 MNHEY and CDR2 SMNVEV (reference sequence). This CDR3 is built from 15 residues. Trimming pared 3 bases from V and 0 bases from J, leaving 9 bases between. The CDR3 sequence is CASSLGYFSNQPQHF. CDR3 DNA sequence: TGTGCCAGCAGTTTGGGCTATTTTAGCAATCAGCCCCAGCATTTT.

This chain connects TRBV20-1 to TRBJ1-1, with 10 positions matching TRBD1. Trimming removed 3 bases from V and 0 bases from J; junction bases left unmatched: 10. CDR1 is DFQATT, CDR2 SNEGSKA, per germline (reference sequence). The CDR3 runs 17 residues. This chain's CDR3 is CSAREWTGGTLNTEAFF. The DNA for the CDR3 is TGCAGTGCTAGGGAATGGACAGGGGGAACTTTGAACACTGAAGCTTTCTTT.

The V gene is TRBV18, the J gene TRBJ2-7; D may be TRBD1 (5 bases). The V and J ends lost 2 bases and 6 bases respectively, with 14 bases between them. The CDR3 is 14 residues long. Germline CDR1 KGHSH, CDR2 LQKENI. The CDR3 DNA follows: TGTGCCAGCTCACCATCTCAGGGCTTGACCGAGCAGTACTTC. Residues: CASSPSQGLTEQYF.

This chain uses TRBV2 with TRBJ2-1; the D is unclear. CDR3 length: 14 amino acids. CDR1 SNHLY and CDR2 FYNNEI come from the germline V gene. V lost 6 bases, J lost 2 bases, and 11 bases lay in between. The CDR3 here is CASRLWGTYNEQFF. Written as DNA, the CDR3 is TGTGCCAGCAGGCTATGGGGTACCTACAATGAGCAGTTCTTC.

This CDR3 reads CASSRRLAGGWETQYF. CDR3 sequence (DNA): TGTGCCAGCAGCAGAAGACTAGCGGGAGGGTGGGAGACCCAGTACTTC. V is TRBV7-9 and J is TRBJ2-5, with 14 bases fitting TRBD2. Trimming took 5 bases from V and 5 from J; bases not matched to a gene: 7. The CDR3 extends over 16 amino acids. Germline values: CDR1 SEHNR, CDR2 FQNEAQ (reference sequence).

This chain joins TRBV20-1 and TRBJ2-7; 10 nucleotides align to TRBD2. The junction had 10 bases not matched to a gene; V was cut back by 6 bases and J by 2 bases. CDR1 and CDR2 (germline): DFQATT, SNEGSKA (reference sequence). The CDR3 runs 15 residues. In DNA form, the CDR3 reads TGCAGTGCGGGGACTAGCGAGACGATCCCCTACGAGCAGTACTTC. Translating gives CSAGTSETIPYEQYF.